This T cell receptor beta chain was observed in a study of identical twins. Study-wide results and caveats: Invariant MAIT and iNKT cells could partly confound zero-insertion analyses.

Template switching added a universal primer site; cDNA carried unique molecular identifiers. TCRdb analysed the 5' RACE reads with MiXCR anew, one entry per CDR3 protein. There are 200,000 to 300,000 distinct CDR3 sequences in the sample; approximately 6.8% occur only once, and about 5.6% lies in the top ten. Trimming removed 4 bases from V and 10 bases from J, with 25 bases in between. Germline loops: CDR1 MNHEY, CDR2 SVGAGI. This CDR3 is built from 17 residues. There are many counts of this clonotype. Antigen unknown. The sample was also reused in another study, on yellow fever vaccine responses in identical twins.

The origin of this receptor is a woman between 18 and 29 years old in good health. The V and J genes are TRBV6-5 and TRBJ1-4, with D maybe TRBD1 (5 bases). The material sequenced was CD8+ T cells sorted from blood. This CDR3 is CASSSMYKQIGAGKLFF. Written as DNA, the CDR3 is TGTGCCAGCAGTTCCATGTATAAACAGATAGGGGCGGGAAAACTGTTTTTT.